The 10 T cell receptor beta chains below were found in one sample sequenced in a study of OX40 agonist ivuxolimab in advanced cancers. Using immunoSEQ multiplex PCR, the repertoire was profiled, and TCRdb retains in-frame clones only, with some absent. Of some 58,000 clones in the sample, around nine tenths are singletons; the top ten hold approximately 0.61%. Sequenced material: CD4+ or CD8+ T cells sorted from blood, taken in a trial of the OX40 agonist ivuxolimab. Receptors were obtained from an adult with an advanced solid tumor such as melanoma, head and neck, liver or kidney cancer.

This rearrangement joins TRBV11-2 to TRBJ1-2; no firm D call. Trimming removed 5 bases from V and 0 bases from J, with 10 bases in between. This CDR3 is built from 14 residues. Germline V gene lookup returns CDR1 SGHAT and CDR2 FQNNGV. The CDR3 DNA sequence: TGTGCCAGCAGCCCGAGGTACGCTAACTATGGCTACACCTTC. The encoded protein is CASSPRYANYGYTF.

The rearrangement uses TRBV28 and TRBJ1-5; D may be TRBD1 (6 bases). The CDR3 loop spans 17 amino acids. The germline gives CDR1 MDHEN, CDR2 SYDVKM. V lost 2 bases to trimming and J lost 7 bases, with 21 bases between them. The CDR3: CASSLQGSIESGQPQHF. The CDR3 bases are TGTGCCAGCAGTTTACAGGGGTCAATCGAAAGCGGCCAGCCCCAGCATTTT.

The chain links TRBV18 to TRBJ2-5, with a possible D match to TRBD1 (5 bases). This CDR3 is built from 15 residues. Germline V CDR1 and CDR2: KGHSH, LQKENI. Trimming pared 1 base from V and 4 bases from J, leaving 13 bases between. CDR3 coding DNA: TGTGCCAGCTCACCACGAGACAGTCGAGGAGAGACCCAGTACTTC. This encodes CASSPRDSRGETQYF.

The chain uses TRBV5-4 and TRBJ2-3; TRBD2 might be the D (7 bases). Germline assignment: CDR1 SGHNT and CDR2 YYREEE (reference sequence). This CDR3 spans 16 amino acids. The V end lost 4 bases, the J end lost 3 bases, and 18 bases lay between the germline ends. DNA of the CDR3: TGTGCCAGCAGCCCGGATAGGGGGGGCGCGACAGATACGCAGTATTTT. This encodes CASSPDRGGATDTQYF.

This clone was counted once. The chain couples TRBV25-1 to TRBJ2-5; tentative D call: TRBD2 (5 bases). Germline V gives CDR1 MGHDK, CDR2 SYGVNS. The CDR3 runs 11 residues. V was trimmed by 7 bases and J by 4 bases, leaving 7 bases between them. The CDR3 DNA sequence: TGTGCCAGCACCGGGGTAGAGACCCAGTACTTC. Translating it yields CASTGVETQYF. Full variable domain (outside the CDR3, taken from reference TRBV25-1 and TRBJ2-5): EADIYQTPRYLVIGTGKKITLECSQTMGHDKMYWYQQDPGMELHLIHYSYGVNSTEKGDLSSESTVSRIRTEHFPLTLESARPSHTSQYLCASTGVETQYFGPGTRLLVL.

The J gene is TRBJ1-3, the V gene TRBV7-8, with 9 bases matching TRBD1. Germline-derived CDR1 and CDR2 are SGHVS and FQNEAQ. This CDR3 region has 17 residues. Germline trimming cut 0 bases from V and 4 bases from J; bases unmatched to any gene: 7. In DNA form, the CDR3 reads TGTGCCAGCAGCTTAGCCTGGACAGGGGTCGCCGGAAACACCATATATTTT. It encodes CASSLAWTGVAGNTIYF.

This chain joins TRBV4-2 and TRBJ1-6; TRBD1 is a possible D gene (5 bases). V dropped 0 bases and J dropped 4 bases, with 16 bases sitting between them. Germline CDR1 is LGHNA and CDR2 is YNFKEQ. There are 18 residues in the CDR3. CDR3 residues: CASSQDLGGGSYNSPLHF. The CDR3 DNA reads TGTGCCAGCAGCCAAGATCTCGGGGGGGGGTCATATAATTCACCCCTCCACTTT.

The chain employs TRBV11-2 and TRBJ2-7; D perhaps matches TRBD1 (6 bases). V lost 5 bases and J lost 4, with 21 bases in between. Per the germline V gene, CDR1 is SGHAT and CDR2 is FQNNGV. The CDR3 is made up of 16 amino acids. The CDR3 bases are TGTGCCAGCAGCGCACCAGGCCGGGGCAGGGGTTACGAGCAGTACTTC. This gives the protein CASSAPGRGRGYEQYF.

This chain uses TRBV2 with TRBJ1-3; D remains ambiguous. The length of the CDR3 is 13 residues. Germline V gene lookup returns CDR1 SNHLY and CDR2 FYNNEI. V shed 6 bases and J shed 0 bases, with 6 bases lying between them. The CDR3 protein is CASRLTSGNTIYF. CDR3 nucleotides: TGTGCCAGCAGGTTAACCTCTGGAAACACCATATATTTT.

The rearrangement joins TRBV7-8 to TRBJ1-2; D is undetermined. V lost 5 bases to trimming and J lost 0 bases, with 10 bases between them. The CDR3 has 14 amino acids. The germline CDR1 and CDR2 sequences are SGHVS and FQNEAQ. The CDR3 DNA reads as TGTGCCAGCAGCGCGGACGGACCTAACTATGGCTACACCTTC. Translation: CASSADGPNYGYTF. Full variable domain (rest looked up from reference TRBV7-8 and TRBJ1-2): GAGVSQSPRYKVAKRGQDVALRCDPISGHVSLFWYQQALGQGPEFLTYFQNEAQLDKSGLPSDRFFAERPEGSVSTLKIQRTQQEDSAVYLCASSADGPNYGYTFGSGTRLTVV.